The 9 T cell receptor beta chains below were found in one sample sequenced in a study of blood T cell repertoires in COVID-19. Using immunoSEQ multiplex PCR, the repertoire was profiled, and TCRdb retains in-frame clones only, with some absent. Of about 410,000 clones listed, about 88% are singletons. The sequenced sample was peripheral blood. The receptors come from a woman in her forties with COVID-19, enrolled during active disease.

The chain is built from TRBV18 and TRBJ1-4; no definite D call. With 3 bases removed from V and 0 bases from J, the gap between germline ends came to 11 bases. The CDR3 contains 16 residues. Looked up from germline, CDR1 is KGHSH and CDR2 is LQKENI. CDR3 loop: CASSPFTVATNEKLFF. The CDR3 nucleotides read TGTGCCAGCTCACCCTTTACGGTTGCAACTAATGAAAAACTGTTTTTT.

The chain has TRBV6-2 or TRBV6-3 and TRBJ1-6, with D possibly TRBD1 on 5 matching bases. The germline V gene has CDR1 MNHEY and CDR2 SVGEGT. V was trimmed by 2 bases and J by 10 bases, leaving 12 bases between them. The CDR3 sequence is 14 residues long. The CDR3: CASSYGGFTSPLHF. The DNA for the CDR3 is TGTGCCAGCAGTTACGGGGGGTTTACGTCACCCCTCCACTTT.

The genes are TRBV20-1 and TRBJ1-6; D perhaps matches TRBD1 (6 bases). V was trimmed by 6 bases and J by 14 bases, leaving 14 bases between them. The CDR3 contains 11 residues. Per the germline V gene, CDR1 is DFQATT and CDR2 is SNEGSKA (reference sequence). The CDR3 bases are TGCAGTGCCGGGGGGGCCGGGGCCCTCCACTTT. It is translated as CSAGGAGALHF.

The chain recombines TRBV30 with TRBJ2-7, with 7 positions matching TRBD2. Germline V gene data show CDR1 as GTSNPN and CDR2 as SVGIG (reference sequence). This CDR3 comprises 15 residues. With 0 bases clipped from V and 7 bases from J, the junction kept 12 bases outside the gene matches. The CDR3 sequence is CAWSVSLAATGEQYF. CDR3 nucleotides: TGTGCCTGGAGTGTGTCTCTAGCGGCGACCGGGGAGCAGTACTTC.

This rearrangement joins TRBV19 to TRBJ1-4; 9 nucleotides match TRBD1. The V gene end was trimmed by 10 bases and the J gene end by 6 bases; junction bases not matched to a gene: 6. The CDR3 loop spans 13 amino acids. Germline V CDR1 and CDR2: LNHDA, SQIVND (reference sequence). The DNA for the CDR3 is TGTGCCAATGACCGGGACAGGGATGAAAAACTGTTTTTT. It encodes CANDRDRDEKLFF.

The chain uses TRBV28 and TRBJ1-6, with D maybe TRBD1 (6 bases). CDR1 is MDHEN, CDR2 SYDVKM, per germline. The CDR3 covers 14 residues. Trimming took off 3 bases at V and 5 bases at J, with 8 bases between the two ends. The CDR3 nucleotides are TGTGCCAGCAGTTTCTCAGGGGATAATTCACCCCTCCACTTT. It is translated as CASSFSGDNSPLHF. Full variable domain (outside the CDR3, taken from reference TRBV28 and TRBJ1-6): DVKVTQSSRYLVKRTGEKVFLECVQDMDHENMFWYRQDPGLGLRLIYFSYDVKMKEKGDIPEGYSVSREKKERFSLILESASTNQTSMYLCASSFSGDNSPLHFGNGTRLTVT.

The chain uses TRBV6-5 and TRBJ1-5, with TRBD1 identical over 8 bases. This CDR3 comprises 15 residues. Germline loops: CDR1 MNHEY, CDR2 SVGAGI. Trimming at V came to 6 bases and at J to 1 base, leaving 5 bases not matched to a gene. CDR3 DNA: TGTGCCAGCAGCCAGACAGGGGAGAGCAATCAGCCCCAGCATTTT. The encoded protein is CASSQTGESNQPQHF.

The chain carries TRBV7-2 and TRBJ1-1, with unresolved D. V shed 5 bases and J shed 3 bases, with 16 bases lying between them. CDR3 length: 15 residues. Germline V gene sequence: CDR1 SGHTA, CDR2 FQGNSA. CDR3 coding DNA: TGTGCCAGCAGCCCCCTTGAGGTGACGTACACTGAAGCTTTCTTT. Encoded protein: CASSPLEVTYTEAFF.

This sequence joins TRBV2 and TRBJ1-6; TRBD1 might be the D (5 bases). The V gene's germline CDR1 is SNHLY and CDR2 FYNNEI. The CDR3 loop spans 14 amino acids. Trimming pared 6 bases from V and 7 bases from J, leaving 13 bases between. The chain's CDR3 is CASREGLANSPLHF. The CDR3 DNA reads TGTGCCAGCAGGGAGGGACTAGCAAATTCACCCCTCCACTTT.